The rows below give T cell receptor beta chains drawn from one sample of a study of T cells in tuberculosis. Repertoires were generated with immunoSEQ multiplex PCR, while TCRdb's copy carries only in-frame clones and drops some. The table shows around 50,000 clones, with approximately 88% occurring only once. Sequenced sample: CD1b-GMM tetramer-negative cells sorted from PBMCs. These receptors were collected from an adult woman with latent tuberculosis. Both conserved end residues are part of each CDR3. D genes are given only for firm matches. Not all rows give a size; the values are once, few, many and, for expanded clones, a class.

-	-	TRBV10-2	TRBJ1-5	CASRDSNQPQHF	TGCGCCAGCAGGGACAGTAATCAGCCCCAGCATTTT
TRBD1	-	TRBV2	TRBJ2-3	CASSELAQGDSLTDTQYF	TGTGCCAGCAGTGAACTAGCCCAAGGGGACAGTCTCACAGATACGCAGTATTTT
TRBD1	-	TRBV7-2	TRBJ1-2	CASSPRDSYGYTF	TGTGCCAGCAGTCCCCGGGACAGCTATGGCTACACCTTC
-	-	TRBV4-2	TRBJ2-6	CASSQGGSYGSGANVLTF	TGTGCCAGCAGCCAAGGCGGCAGCTACGGCTCTGGGGCCAACGTCCTGACTTTC
-	-	TRBV21-1	TRBJ2-1	CASSKAEAGGHDEQFF	TGTGCCAGCAGCAAAGCAGAAGCGGGAGGGCATGATGAGCAGTTCTTC
TRBD1	once	TRBV7-9	TRBJ2-7	CASSFSQGAKQYF	TGTGCCAGCAGCTTTTCTCAGGGGGCGAAGCAGTACTTC
-	-	TRBV10-1	TRBJ2-7	CASSEGRQGGSYEQYF	TGCGCCAGCAGTGAGGGCAGACAGGGAGGTTCCTACGAGCAGTACTTC
-	-	TRBV5-4	TRBJ2-2	CASSLGLNTGELFF	TGTGCCAGCAGCTTGGGTCTCAACACCGGGGAGCTGTTTTTT
TRBD2	-	TRBV6-1	TRBJ2-5	CASKRGMEETQYF	TGTGCCAGCAAGCGGGGGATGGAAGAGACCCAGTACTTC
TRBD2	-	TRBV29-1	TRBJ2-2	CSASLAGGAHTGELFF	TGCAGCGCCTCCTTAGCGGGGGGGGCCCACACCGGGGAGCTGTTTTTT
TRBD1	-	TRBV7-2	TRBJ1-1	CASSIDRGRTEAFF	TGTGCCAGCAGCATAGACAGGGGCCGAACTGAAGCTTTCTTT
-	-	TRBV7-8	TRBJ1-4	CASSLGVGGKEKLFF	TGTGCCAGCAGCTTAGGGGTGGGGGGTAAGGAAAAACTGTTTTTT
TRBD2	-	TRBV7-9	TRBJ2-3	CASSSRPGLLTDTQYF	TGTGCCAGCAGCTCCCGGCCGGGACTACTCACAGATACGCAGTATTTT
-	once	TRBV4-3	TRBJ1-1	CASSQDWGETEAFF	TGCGCCAGCAGCCAAGACTGGGGAGAAACTGAAGCTTTCTTT
-	-	TRBV19	TRBJ1-3	CASSITGVGNTIYF	TGTGCCAGTAGTATAACGGGAGTCGGAAACACCATATATTTT
TRBD2	-	TRBV10-3	TRBJ2-1	CAISGTSGSEEQFF	TGTGCCATCAGTGGGACTAGCGGGAGTGAGGAGCAGTTCTTC
-	few	TRBV10-3	TRBJ2-2	CAINGDTGELFF	TGTGCCATCAACGGGGACACCGGGGAGCTGTTTTTT